This T cell receptor beta chain was captured in a study of cytomegalovirus exposure and HLA in healthy donors. Study-wide results and caveats: Most TCR sequences were uncommon, yet certain public TCRs appeared in many donors. Subsequent analysis revealed that first-cohort TCR clusters tended to co-occur in the 130 or so validation repertoires. Cytomegalovirus association was listed for 170 or so TCR beta chains.

The protocol was immunoSEQ multiplex PCR, while the TCRdb copy is restricted to in-frame clones and leaves out a portion. The table records about 120,000 clones, roughly nine tenths of them present only once. Germline loops: CDR1 SGHVS, CDR2 FQNEAQ. CDR3 length: 14 amino acids. Trimming shortened V by 9 bases and J by 4 bases, and 18 bases separated the two germline ends. On this clone: Its antigen is unidentified.

The sequenced sample consisted of PBMCs. This clonotype originated in a man between 18 and 29 years old in good health and CMV-seropositive. This chain connects TRBV7-8 to TRBJ2-5; a weak D match, TRBD2 (6 bases). CDR3 protein: CASFGGAPLETQYF. CDR3 in DNA: TGTGCCAGTTTTGGCGGGGCCCCTTTAGAGACCCAGTACTTC.